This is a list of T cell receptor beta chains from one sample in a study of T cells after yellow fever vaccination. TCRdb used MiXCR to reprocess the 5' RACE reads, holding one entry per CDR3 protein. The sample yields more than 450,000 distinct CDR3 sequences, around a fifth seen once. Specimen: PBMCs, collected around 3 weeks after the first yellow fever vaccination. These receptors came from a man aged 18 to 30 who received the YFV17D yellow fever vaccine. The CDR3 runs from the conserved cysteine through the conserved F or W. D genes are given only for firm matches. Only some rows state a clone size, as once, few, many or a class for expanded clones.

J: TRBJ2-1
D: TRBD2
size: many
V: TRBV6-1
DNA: TGTGCCAGCAGCCAGACTAGCGGGGGGTACAATGAGCAGTTCTTC
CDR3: CASSQTSGGYNEQFF

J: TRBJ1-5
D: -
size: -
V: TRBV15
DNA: TGTGCCACCAGCAGAGAACAGGGAAATCAGCCCCAGCATTTT
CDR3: CATSREQGNQPQHF

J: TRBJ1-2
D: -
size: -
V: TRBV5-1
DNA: TGCGCCAGCAGCTCGTCCACGACAGCCATCTATGGCTACACCTTC
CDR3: CASSSSTTAIYGYTF

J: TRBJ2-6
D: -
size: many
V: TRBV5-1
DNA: TGCGCCAGCAGCTTGACACTTTTGGCTGGGGCCAACGTCCTGACTTTC
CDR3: CASSLTLLAGANVLTF

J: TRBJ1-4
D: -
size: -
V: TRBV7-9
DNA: TGTGCCAGCAGCCTCACTCGGGTCTCGGCAACTAATGAAAAACTGTTTTTT
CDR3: CASSLTRVSATNEKLFF

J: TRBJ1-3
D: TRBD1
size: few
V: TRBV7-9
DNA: TGTGCCAGCAGCCTGGACAGGGTTTTCGACACCATATATTTT
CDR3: CASSLDRVFDTIYF

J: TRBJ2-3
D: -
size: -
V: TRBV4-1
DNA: TGCGCCAGCAGCCAAGGCCTAGGGGGTCTCACAGATACGCAGTATTTT
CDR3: CASSQGLGGLTDTQYF

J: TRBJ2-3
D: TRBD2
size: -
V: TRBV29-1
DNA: TGCAGCGTGGAGGAAACGGGGGGGCTTAGCACAGATACGCAGTATTTT
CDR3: CSVEETGGLSTDTQYF

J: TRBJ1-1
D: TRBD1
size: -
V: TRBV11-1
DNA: TGTGCCAGCAGCGCACAGGGGGTAGGATTGACTGAAGCTTTCTTT
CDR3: CASSAQGVGLTEAFF

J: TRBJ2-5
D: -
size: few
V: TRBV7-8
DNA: TGTGCCAGCAGCTCATACAGGGTTGGGGTGACCCAGTACTTC
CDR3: CASSSYRVGVTQYF